This TCR beta chain was sequenced in a study of T cells in Graves' hyperthyroidism and ophthalmopathy. Across the study: Peripheral blood collection took place at initial diagnosis, before any treatment.

Used for diagnoses were clinical symptoms, serum thyroxine and TRAb, thyroid ultrasound and orbital computed tomography. RNA transcripts served as the template for amplifying TCR beta CDR3 regions. With the HTBI primer set, the TCR CDR3 went through a first round of RT-PCR. TCRdb reprocessed the multiplex PCR reads with MiXCR, giving one entry per CDR3 protein. Of some 530,000 distinct CDR3 sequences listed, 20% to 25% are singletons. The source of this sequence is a woman between 70 and 85 years old with Graves' ophthalmopathy. The specimen sequenced was blood.

Here the CDR3 reads CATRGGNTGELFF. In DNA form, the CDR3 reads TGTGCCACCCGGGGGGGGAACACCGGGGAGCTGTTTTTT. The chain carries TRBV24-1 and TRBJ2-2; 8 bases are a match to TRBD2. Germline CDR1 reads KGHDR; CDR2 reads SFDVKD. The CDR3 is made up of 13 amino acids. The ends lost 9 bases at V and 1 base at J; junction bases unmatched: 0.